This T cell receptor beta chain appears in the sequencing data of a study of cytomegalovirus exposure and HLA in healthy donors. Findings and limits, study-wide: Earlier findings revealed that most TCR beta V segments proved productive either about 87% or about 30% of the time.

A note on this clone: Its cognate antigen is unknown.

The primer mix had 60 Vbeta and 13 Jbeta primers. This table comes from immunoSEQ multiplex PCR, and its TCRdb copy is limited to in-frame clones, with some not included. The table lists tens of thousands of clones. This cohort consisted of healthy bone marrow donors. Sequencing was performed on PBMCs. This clonotype was obtained from a man aged 18 to 29 in good health and CMV-seropositive.

As DNA, the CDR3 is TGCAGTGCGCCCAGAGGAGATACGCAGTATTTT. This sequence encodes CSAPRGDTQYF. This chain connects TRBV20-1 to TRBJ2-3; D gene uncertain. From germline, CDR1 is DFQATT and CDR2 SNEGSKA (reference sequence). V was trimmed by 6 bases and J by 5 bases, leaving 9 bases between them. The CDR3 contains 11 residues.